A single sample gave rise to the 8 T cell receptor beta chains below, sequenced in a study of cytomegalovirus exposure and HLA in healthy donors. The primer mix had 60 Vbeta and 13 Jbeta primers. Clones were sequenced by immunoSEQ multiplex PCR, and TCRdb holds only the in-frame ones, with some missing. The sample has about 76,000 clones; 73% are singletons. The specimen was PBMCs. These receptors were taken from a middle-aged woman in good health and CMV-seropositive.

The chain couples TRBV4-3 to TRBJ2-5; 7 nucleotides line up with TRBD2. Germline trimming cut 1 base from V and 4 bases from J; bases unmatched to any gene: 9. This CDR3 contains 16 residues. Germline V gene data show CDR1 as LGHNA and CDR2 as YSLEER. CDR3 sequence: CASSQGRASGGETQYF. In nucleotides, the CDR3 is TGCGCCAGCAGCCAAGGTAGGGCTAGCGGCGGAGAGACCCAGTACTTC.

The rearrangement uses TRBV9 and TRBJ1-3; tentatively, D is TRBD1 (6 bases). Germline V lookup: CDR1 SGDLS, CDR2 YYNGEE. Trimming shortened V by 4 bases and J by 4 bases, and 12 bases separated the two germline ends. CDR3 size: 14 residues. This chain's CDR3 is CASSFTGTGNTIYF. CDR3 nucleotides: TGTGCCAGCAGCTTCACAGGGACGGGAAACACCATATATTTT.

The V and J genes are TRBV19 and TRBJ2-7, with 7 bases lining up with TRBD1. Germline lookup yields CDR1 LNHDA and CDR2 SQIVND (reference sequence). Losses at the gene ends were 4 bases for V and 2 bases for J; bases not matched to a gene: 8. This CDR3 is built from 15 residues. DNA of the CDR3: TGTGCCAGTAGTAGTCCCGGGACAGAAGCCTACGAGCAGTACTTC. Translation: CASSSPGTEAYEQYF.

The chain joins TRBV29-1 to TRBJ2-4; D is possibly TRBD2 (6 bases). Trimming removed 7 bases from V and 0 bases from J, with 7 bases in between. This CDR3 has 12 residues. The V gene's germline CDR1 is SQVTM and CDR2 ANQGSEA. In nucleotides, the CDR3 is TGCAGCGCGGGACTAGCCAAAAACATTCAGTACTTC. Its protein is CSAGLAKNIQYF.

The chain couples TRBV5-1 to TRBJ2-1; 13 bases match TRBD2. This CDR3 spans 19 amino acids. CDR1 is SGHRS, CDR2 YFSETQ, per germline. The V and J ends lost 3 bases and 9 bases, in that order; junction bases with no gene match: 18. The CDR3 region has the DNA TGCGCCAGCAGCTCCACTAGCGGGGGGGCCCTCCGGCTCCACTTTGAGCAGTTCTTC. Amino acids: CASSSTSGGALRLHFEQFF. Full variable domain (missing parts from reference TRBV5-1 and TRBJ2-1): KAGVTQTPRYLIKTRGQQVTLSCSPISGHRSVSWYQQTPGQGLQFLFEYFSETQRNKGNFPGRFSGRQFSNSRSEMNVSTLELGDSALYLCASSSTSGGALRLHFEQFFGPGTRLTVL.

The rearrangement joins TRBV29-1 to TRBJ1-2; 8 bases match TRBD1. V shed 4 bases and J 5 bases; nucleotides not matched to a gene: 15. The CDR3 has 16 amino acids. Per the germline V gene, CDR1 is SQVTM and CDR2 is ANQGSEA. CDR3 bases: TGCAGCGTTGCGGTTCATTACGGGACAGGAGATTATGGCTACACCTTC. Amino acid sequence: CSVAVHYGTGDYGYTF. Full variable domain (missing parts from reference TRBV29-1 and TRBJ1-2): SAVISQKPSRDICQRGTSLTIQCQVDSQVTMMFWYRQQPGQSLTLIATANQGSEATYESGFVIDKFPISRPNLTFSTLTVSNMSPEDSSIYLCSVAVHYGTGDYGYTFGSGTRLTVV.

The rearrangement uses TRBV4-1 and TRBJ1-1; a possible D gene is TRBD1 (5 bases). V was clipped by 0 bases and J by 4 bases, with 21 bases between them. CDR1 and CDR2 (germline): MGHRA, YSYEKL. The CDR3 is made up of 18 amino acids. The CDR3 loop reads CASSQDLNQGLQSTEAFF. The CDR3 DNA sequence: TGCGCCAGCAGCCAAGATTTAAATCAGGGATTACAAAGCACTGAAGCTTTCTTT.

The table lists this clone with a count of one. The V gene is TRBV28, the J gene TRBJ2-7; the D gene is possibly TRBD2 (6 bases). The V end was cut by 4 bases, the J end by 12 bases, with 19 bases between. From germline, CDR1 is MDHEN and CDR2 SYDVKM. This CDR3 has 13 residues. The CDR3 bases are TGTGCCAGCAGTTCCAGTCCAGGTCGGGACTGGTACTTC. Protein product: CASSSSPGRDWYF.